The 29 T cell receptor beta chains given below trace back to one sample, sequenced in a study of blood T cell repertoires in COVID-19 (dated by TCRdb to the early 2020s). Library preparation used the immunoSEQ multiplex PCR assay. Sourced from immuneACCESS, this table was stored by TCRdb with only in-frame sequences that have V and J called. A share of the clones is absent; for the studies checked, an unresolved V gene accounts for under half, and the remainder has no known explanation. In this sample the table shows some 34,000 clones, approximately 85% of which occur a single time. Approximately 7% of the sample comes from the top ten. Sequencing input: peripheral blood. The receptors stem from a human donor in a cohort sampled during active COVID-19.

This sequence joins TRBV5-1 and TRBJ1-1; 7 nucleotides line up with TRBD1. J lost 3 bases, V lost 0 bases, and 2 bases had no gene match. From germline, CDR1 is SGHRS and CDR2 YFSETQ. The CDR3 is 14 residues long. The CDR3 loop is CASSLDRGYTEAFF. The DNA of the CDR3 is TGCGCCAGCAGCTTGGACAGGGGCTACACTGAAGCTTTCTTT.

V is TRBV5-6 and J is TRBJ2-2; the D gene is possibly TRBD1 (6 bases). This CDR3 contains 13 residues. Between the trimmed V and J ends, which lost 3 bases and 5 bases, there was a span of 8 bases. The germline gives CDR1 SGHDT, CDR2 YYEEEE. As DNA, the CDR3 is TGTGCCAGCAGCTGGGACAAAACCGGGGAGCTGTTTTTT. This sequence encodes CASSWDKTGELFF.

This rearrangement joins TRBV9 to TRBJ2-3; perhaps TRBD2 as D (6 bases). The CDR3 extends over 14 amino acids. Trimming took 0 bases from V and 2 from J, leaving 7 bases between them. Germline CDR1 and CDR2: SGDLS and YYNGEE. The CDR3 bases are TGTGCCAGCAGCGTAGCGGGGGACACAGATACGCAGTATTTT. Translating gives CASSVAGDTDTQYF.

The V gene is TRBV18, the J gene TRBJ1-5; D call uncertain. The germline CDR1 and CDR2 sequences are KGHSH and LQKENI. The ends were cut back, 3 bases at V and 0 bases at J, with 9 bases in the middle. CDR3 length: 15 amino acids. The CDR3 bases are TGTGCCAGCTCACCGGAGGCCTCTAGCAATCAGCCCCAGCATTTT. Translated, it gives CASSPEASSNQPQHF.

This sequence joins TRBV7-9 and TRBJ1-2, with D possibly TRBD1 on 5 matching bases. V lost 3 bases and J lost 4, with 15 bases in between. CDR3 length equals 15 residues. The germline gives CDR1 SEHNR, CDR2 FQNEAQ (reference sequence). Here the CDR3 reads CASSFTLQESYGYTF. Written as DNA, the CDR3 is TGTGCCAGCAGCTTTACCCTACAGGAGTCCTATGGCTACACCTTC.

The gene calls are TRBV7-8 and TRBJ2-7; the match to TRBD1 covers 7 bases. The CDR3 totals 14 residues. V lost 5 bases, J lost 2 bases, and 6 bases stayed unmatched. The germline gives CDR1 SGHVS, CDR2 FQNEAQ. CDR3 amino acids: CASSGAGGPYEQYF. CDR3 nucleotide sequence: TGTGCCAGCAGCGGTGCAGGGGGACCCTACGAGCAGTACTTC.

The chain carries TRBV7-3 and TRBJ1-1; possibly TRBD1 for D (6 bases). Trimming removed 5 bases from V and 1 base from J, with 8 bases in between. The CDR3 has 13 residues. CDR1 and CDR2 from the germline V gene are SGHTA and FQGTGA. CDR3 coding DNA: TGTGCCAGCAGCGCGGACAGGAACACTGAAGCTTTCTTT. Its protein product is CASSADRNTEAFF.

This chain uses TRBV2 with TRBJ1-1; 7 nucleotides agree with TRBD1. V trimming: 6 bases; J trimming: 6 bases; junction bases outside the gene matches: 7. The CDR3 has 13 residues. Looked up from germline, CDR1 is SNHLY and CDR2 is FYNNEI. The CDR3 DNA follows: TGTGCCAGCAGACCTCAGGGGGGAGCTGAAGCTTTCTTT. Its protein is CASRPQGGAEAFF.

The CDR3 sequence is CASSLLAERDTGELFF. The CDR3, as DNA: TGTGCCAGCAGCTTACTCGCGGAGAGGGACACCGGGGAGCTGTTTTTT. The chain combines TRBV7-3 with TRBJ2-2, with D possibly matching TRBD2 (5 bases). V lost 2 bases and J 3 bases, leaving 13 bases between the germline ends. Germline V gene sequence: CDR1 SGHTA, CDR2 FQGTGA. This CDR3 region has 16 residues.

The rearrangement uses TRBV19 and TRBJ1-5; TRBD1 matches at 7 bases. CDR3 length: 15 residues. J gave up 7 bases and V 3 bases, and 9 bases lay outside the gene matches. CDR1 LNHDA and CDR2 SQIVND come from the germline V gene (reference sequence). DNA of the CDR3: TGTGCCAGTAGTATTAGGAGACAGGGCCACCAGCCCCAGCATTTT. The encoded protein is CASSIRRQGHQPQHF. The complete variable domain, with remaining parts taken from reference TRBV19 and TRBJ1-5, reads DGGITQSPKYLFRKEGQNVTLSCEQNLNHDAMYWYRQDPGQGLRLIYYSQIVNDFQKGDIAEGYSVSREKKESFPLTVTSAQKNPTAFYLCASSIRRQGHQPQHFGDGTRLSIL.

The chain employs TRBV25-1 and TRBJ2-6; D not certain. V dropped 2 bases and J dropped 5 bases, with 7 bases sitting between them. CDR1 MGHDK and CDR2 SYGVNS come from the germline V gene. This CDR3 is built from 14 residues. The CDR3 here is CASSETIRANVLTF. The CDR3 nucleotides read TGTGCCAGCAGTGAAACAATTCGGGCCAACGTCCTGACTTTC.

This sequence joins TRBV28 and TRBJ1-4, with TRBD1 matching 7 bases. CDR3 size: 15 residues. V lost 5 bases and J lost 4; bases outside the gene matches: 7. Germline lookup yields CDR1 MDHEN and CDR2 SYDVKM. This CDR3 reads CASSLRQGGNEKLFF. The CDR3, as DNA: TGTGCCAGCAGTCTCCGACAGGGTGGTAATGAAAAACTGTTTTTT. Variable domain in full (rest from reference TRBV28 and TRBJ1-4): DVKVTQSSRYLVKRTGEKVFLECVQDMDHENMFWYRQDPGLGLRLIYFSYDVKMKEKGDIPEGYSVSREKKERFSLILESASTNQTSMYLCASSLRQGGNEKLFFGSGTQLSVL.

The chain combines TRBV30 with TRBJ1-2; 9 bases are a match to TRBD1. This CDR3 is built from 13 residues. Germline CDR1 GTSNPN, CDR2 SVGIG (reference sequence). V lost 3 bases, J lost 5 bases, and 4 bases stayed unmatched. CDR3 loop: CAWRGQGEYGYTF. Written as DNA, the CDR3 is TGTGCCTGGAGGGGACAGGGAGAATATGGCTACACCTTC.

CDR3: CASSWGANTEAFF. In nucleotides, the CDR3 is TGTGCCAGCAGTTGGGGCGCCAACACTGAAGCTTTCTTT. V usage is TRBV25-1 and J usage is TRBJ1-1; tentative D call: TRBD1 (5 bases). Germline loops: CDR1 MGHDK, CDR2 SYGVNS. CDR3 length: 13 residues. V was pared by 5 bases and J by 2 bases, with 9 bases between.

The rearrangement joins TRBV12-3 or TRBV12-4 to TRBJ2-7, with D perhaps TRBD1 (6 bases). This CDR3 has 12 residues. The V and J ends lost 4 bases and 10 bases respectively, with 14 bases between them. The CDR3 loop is CASSSPYREQYF. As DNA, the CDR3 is TGTGCCAGCAGTTCTCCATACAGGGAACAGTACTTC.

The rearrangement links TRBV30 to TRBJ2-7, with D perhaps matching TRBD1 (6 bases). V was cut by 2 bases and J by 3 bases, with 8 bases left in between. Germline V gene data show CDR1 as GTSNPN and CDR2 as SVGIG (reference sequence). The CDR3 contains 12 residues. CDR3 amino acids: CAWSNRVYEQYF. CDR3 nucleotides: TGTGCCTGGAGTAACAGGGTCTACGAGCAGTACTTC.

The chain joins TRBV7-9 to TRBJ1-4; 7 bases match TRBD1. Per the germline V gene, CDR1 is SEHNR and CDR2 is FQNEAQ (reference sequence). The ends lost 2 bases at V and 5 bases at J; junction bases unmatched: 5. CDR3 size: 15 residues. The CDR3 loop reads CASSLRDRPNEKLFF. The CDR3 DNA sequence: TGTGCCAGCAGCTTACGGGACAGACCAAATGAAAAACTGTTTTTT.

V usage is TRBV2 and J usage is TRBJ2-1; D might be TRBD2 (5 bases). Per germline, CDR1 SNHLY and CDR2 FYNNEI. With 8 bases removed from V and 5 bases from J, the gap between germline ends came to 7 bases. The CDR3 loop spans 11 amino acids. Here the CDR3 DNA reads TGTGCCAGCCTAGCCCACAATGAGCAGTTCTTC. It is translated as CASLAHNEQFF. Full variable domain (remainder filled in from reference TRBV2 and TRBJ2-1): EPEVTQTPSHQVTQMGQEVILRCVPISNHLYFYWYRQILGQKVEFLVSFYNNEISEKSEIFDDQFSVERPDGSNFTLKIRSTKLEDSAMYFCASLAHNEQFFGPGTRLTVL.

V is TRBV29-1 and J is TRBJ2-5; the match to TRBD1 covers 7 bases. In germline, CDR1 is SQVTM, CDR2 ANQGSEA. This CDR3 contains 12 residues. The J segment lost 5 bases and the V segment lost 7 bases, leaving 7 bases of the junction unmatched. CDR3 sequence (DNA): TGCAGCGGCACAGGGGTCGGGGAGACCCAGTACTTC. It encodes CSGTGVGETQYF.

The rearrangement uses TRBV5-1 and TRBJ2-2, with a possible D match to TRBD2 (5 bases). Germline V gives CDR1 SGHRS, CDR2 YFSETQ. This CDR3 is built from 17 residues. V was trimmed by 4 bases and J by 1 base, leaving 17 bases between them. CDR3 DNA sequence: TGCGCCAGCAGCAAGAGGGCTGGGGAAGGGAACACCGGGGAGCTGTTTTTT. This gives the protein CASSKRAGEGNTGELFF.

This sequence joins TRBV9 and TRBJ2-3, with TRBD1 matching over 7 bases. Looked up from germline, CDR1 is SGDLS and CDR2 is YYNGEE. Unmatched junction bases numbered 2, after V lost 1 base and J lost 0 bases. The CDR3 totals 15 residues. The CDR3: CASSVLGQSTDTQYF. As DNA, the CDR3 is TGTGCCAGCAGCGTATTGGGACAGAGCACAGATACGCAGTATTTT.

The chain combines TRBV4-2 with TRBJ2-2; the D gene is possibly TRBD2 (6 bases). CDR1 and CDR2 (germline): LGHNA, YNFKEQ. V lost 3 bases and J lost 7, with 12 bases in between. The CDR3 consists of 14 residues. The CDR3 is CASSQNGEVGELFF. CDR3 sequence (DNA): TGTGCCAGCAGCCAGAACGGGGAGGTCGGGGAGCTGTTTTTT.

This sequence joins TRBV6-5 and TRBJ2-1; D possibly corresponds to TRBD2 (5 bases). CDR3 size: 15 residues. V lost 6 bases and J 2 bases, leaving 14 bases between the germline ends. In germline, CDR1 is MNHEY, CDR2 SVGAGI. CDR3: CASSPGLEAYNEQFF. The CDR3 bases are TGTGCCAGCAGCCCCGGACTGGAAGCCTACAATGAGCAGTTCTTC.

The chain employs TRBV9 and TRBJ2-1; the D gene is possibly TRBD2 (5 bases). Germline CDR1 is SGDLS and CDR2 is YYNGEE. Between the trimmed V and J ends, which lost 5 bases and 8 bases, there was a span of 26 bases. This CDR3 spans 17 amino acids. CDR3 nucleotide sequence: TGTGCCAGCAGTTCTAGCCCCCGCGGCCTCGATTTGGATGAGCAGTTCTTC. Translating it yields CASSSSPRGLDLDEQFF.

CDR3 DNA sequence: TGTGCCAGCAGCGTAGCACAGGACTATGGCTACACCTTC. Its protein product is CASSVAQDYGYTF. The V call is TRBV9, the J call TRBJ1-2, with a possible D match to TRBD1 (5 bases). This CDR3 region has 13 residues. Germline-derived CDR1 and CDR2 are SGDLS and YYNGEE. Trimming shortened V by 0 bases and J by 3 bases, and 6 bases separated the two germline ends.

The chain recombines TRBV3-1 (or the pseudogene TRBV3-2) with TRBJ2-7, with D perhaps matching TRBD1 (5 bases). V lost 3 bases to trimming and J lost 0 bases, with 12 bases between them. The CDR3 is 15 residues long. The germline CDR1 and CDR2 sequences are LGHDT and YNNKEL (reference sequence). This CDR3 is CASSQYRYPSYEQYF. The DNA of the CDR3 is TGTGCCAGCAGCCAGTACAGGTACCCCTCCTACGAGCAGTACTTC.

CDR3 DNA sequence: TGCAGCGCCTTATTGGGCCCGGATGGAGGAGGTACGCAGTATTTT. Translating gives CSALLGPDGGGTQYF. The V call is TRBV29-1, the J call TRBJ2-3; tentatively, D is TRBD2 (5 bases). V lost 7 bases and J 8 bases, leaving 25 bases between the germline ends. CDR1 and CDR2 from the germline V gene are SQVTM and ANQGSEA. The CDR3 spans 15 residues.

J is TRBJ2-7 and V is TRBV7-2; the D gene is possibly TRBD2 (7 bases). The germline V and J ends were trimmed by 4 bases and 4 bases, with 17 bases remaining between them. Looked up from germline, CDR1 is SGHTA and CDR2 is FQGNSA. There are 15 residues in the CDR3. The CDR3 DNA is TGTGCCAGCAGCTCAGAGGGGGGAGGGTGGTACGAGCAGTACTTC. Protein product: CASSSEGGGWYEQYF.

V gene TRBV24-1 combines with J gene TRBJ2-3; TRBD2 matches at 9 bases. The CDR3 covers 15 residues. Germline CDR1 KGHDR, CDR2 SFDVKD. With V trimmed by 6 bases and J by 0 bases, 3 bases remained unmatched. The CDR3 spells CATSKAGGSTDTQYF. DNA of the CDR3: TGTGCCACCAGTAAAGCGGGGGGTAGCACAGATACGCAGTATTTT.